Below are 26 T cell receptor beta chains sequenced from a single sample in a study of glioma-infiltrating T cells. Using RNA template, CDR3s of TCR alpha and beta were amplified with iRepertoire arm-PCR. TCRdb independently ran MiXCR on the multiplex PCR reads; one entry per CDR3 protein. The data hold under 200,000 distinct CDR3 sequences, with about 40% observed a single time. Sequencing was performed on glioma tissue, nonneoplastic brain tissue, or PBMCs (not recorded which). All receptors derive from a human donor with low-grade glioma or glioblastoma, undergoing nonglioma brain surgery, or in good health (not recorded which).

There are many counts of this clonotype. The CDR3 sequence is CASSAVGGSREQYF. In DNA form, the CDR3 reads TGTGCCAGCAGTGCAGTCGGGGGGAGCCGCGAGCAGTACTTC. The chain has TRBV6-1 and TRBJ2-7; 7 bases are shared with TRBD2. The CDR3 loop spans 14 amino acids. Germline V gives CDR1 MNHNS, CDR2 SASEGT. The junction had 9 bases not matched to a gene; V was cut back by 4 bases and J by 6 bases.

V usage is TRBV7-9 and J usage is TRBJ2-1; 14 nucleotides agree with TRBD2. Germline V gives CDR1 SEHNR, CDR2 FQNEAQ (reference sequence). J gave up 9 bases and V 5 bases, and 6 bases lay outside the gene matches. CDR3 length: 15 amino acids. The DNA of the CDR3 is TGTGCCAGCAGCCGGGGACTAGCGGGAGCCGGTGAGCAGTTCTTC. The encoded protein is CASSRGLAGAGEQFF. The variable domain in full, with the rest retrieved from reference TRBV7-9 and TRBJ2-1, is DTGVSQNPRHKITKRGQNVTFRCDPISEHNRLYWYRQTLGQGPEFLTYFQNEAQLEKSRLLSDRFSAERPKGSFSTLEIQRTEQGDSAMYLCASSRGLAGAGEQFFGPGTRLTVL.

Remarks on this clonotype: At one end, the junction sequence differs from germline, possibly due to a read error. The V call is TRBV27, the J call TRBJ1-5, with D hard to call. CDR3 length equals 13 residues. CDR1 and CDR2 from the germline V gene are MNHEY and SMNVEV (reference sequence). The CDR3 region is CASTPTYRQSQHF. DNA of the CDR3: TGTGCCAGCACCCCTACGTACCGTCAGTCCCAGCATTTT.

There are many counts of this clonotype. This CDR3 reads CASTRDFTDTQYF. CDR3 sequence (DNA): TGTGCCAGCACCAGGGACTTCACAGATACGCAGTATTTT. This chain joins TRBV6-1 and TRBJ2-3, with D possibly TRBD2 on 6 matching bases. Trimming cost V 7 bases and J 2 bases, with 10 bases left between them. Germline V gene data show CDR1 as MNHNS and CDR2 as SASEGT. This CDR3 has 13 residues.

This clonotype came up many times. The J gene is TRBJ1-2, the V gene TRBV20-1, with 7 bases fitting TRBD1. This CDR3 region has 14 residues. The junction had 9 bases not matched to a gene; V was cut back by 4 bases and J by 4 bases. CDR1 is DFQATT and CDR2 is SNEGSKA in the germline V gene (reference sequence). The CDR3 sequence is CSATGQRTGYGYTF. Here the CDR3 DNA reads TGCAGTGCTACCGGACAACGGACAGGCTATGGCTACACCTTC.

The chain links TRBV14 to TRBJ1-2; D is ambiguous. V lost 4 bases to trimming and J lost 10 bases, with 19 bases between them. CDR3 length: 14 residues. Germline lookup yields CDR1 SGHDN and CDR2 FVKESK. The CDR3 nucleotides are TGTGCCAGCAGCCCCATTGTAGGATTATGGGCCTACACCTTC. The encoded protein is CASSPIVGLWAYTF.

This clonotype was detected a few times. The chain uses TRBV12-3 or TRBV12-4 and TRBJ1-6, with 8 bases fitting TRBD1. The CDR3 runs 16 residues. The trim removed 6 bases at V and 4 bases at J, leaving 8 bases unmatched. Written as DNA, the CDR3 is TGTGCCAGCAGCCGGGACAGGAGGGATTATAATTCACCCCTCCACTTT. Its translation is CASSRDRRDYNSPLHF.

V gene TRBV20-1 combines with J gene TRBJ1-1, with D tentatively TRBD1 (6 bases). CDR3 length equals 13 residues. The germline V gene encodes CDR1 DFQATT and CDR2 SNEGSKA (reference sequence). The V gene lost 5 bases and the J gene lost 7 bases, with 17 bases spanning the gap. Here the CDR3 reads CSAYKGGRLEAFF. CDR3 bases: TGCAGTGCTTATAAAGGGGGACGACTTGAAGCTTTCTTT.

The table lists this clonotype with many counts. The V and J genes are TRBV25-1 and TRBJ2-5, with TRBD1 matching 7 bases. The length of the CDR3 is 16 residues. Per germline, CDR1 MGHDK and CDR2 SYGVNS. Trimming at V came to 0 bases and at J to 2 bases, leaving 6 bases not matched to a gene. The CDR3 loop is CASSEYRGTEQETQYF. The CDR3 DNA sequence: TGTGCCAGCAGTGAATATAGGGGGACAGAACAAGAGACCCAGTACTTC.

A word on this clonotype: Being one base from a much bigger clone, this may be a read error. This chain links TRBV11-1 with TRBJ1-1; maybe TRBD1 (5 bases). Between the trimmed V and J ends, which lost 5 bases and 11 bases, there was a span of 21 bases. The CDR3 is made up of 14 amino acids. Germline V CDR1 and CDR2: SGHAT, FQDESV (reference sequence). CDR3: CASSAAQVVGNAFF. The DNA of the CDR3 is TGTGCCAGCAGCGCGGCACAGGTAGTAGGTAACGCTTTCTTT.

The CDR3 region has the DNA TGTGCCAGCAGTTTAAAGGGGGCAAACACTGAAGCTTTCTTT. As protein: CASSLKGANTEAFF. The chain is built from TRBV12-3 or TRBV12-4 and TRBJ1-1; TRBD1 matches 7 bases. J was trimmed by 2 bases and V by 2 bases; bases with no gene match: 2. This CDR3 contains 14 residues.

This clonotype was seen only a few times. The chain joins TRBV7-6 to TRBJ2-7; D gene unclear. This CDR3 spans 14 amino acids. V was cut by 1 base and J by 0 bases, with 7 bases left in between. Looked up from germline, CDR1 is SGHVS and CDR2 is FNYEAQ. This CDR3 reads CASSLEDNSYEQYF. In DNA, the CDR3 is TGTGCCAGCAGCTTAGAAGACAACTCCTACGAGCAGTACTTC.

To note about this clonotype: This sequence may be a read error, since a much larger clone differs from it by one base. J is TRBJ2-5 and V is TRBV12-3 or TRBV12-4; D is perhaps TRBD2 (5 bases). V was pared by 4 bases and J by 5 bases, with 11 bases between. The CDR3 has 13 amino acids. The CDR3 loop reads CASSSSSQETQYF. Here the CDR3 DNA reads TGTGCCAGCAGTTCTTCTAGCCAGGAGACCCAGTACTTC.

The chain employs TRBV4-1 and TRBJ2-3; possibly TRBD1 or TRBD2 for D (6 bases each). Germline values: CDR1 MGHRA, CDR2 YSYEKL. Trimming pared 2 bases from V and 5 bases from J, leaving 20 bases between. CDR3 length: 17 residues. The CDR3 DNA reads TGCGCCAGCAGCCAATTCTTAGGGGGGACTGTGAAAGATACGCAGTATTTT. Translated, it gives CASSQFLGGTVKDTQYF.

This clonotype was counted a few times. V usage is TRBV12-3 or TRBV12-4 and J usage is TRBJ2-1; 10 bases map to TRBD2. The junction had 11 bases not matched to a gene; V was cut back by 5 bases and J by 7 bases. CDR3 length equals 16 residues. The CDR3 loop is CASSPAGSGRSNEQFF. The CDR3 DNA is TGTGCCAGCAGTCCCGCGGGTAGCGGGAGGAGTAATGAGCAGTTCTTC.

As regards this clonotype: Possible read error: a much larger clone is one base away. V gene TRBV2 combines with J gene TRBJ2-5; 7 positions agree with TRBD2. The CDR3 is 17 amino acids. From germline, CDR1 is SNHLY and CDR2 FYNNEI. This chain's CDR3 is CASSEASLARAGETQNF. The CDR3 DNA follows: TGTGCCAGCAGTGAAGCTTCACTAGCGCGAGCTGGGGAGACCCAGAACTTC.

The table lists this clonotype with many counts. The genes are TRBV20-1 and TRBJ2-1; 12 nucleotides match TRBD2. This CDR3 contains 15 residues. Germline CDR1 DFQATT, CDR2 SNEGSKA (reference sequence). V gave up 5 bases and J gave up 8 bases; unmatched junction bases: 10. The CDR3 DNA is TGCAGTGCTCCCCAGACTAGCGGGAGCTTTCATGAGCAGTTCTTC. It translates to CSAPQTSGSFHEQFF.

Notes on this clonotype: The junction departs from germline at one end; a sequencing error may be responsible. This chain links TRBV13 with TRBJ2-3, with 9 bases matching TRBD2. Germline V lookup: CDR1 PRHDT, CDR2 FYEKMQ (reference sequence). CDR3 length: 16 amino acids. The CDR3 loop is CASSVGSSGNADTQYF. The CDR3 DNA sequence: TGTGCCAGCAGCGTAGGGTCTAGCGGGAACGCAGATACGCAGTATTTT.

Concerning this clonotype: A much larger clone sits a single nucleotide away, making a read error possible. The CDR3 coding sequence is TGTGCCAGCACCTTGAAAGGGAACGAGCAGTACTTC. Its translation is CASTLKGNEQYF. This chain joins TRBV7-2 and TRBJ2-7; D unresolved. Germline lookup yields CDR1 SGHTA and CDR2 FQGNSA. The CDR3 has 12 residues. The V and J ends lost 7 bases and 5 bases respectively, with 12 bases between them.

To note about this clonotype: Its ends do not fully match the called genes, so a read error is possible. The chain is built from TRBV13 and TRBJ2-7; TRBD2 aligns across 10 bases. The CDR3 runs to 15 residues. Germline CDR1 is PRHDT and CDR2 is FYEKMQ (reference sequence). The CDR3 DNA is TGTGCCAGCAGCCTTCGACTAGCGGGTAGCTACGAGCAGTGCTTC. This gives the protein CASSLRLAGSYEQCF.

Comment on this clonotype: A single base separates this from a much larger clone, so it may be a read error. The gene calls are TRBV20-1 and TRBJ2-7, with 11 bases matching TRBD2. CDR1 DFQATT and CDR2 SNEGSKA come from the germline V gene (reference sequence). The CDR3 extends over 16 amino acids. The DNA for the CDR3 is TGCAGTGCTTTAGGGATAGCGGGAGGGAGCTCCTACGAGCAGTGCTTC. It yields the protein CSALGIAGGSSYEQCF.

On this clonotype itself: The junction departs from germline at one end; a sequencing error may be responsible. V and J are TRBV15 and TRBJ1-2, with TRBD1 identical over 7 bases. CDR3 length: 14 residues. Germline V gene sequence: CDR1 LNHNV, CDR2 YYDKDF (reference sequence). DNA for the CDR3: TGTGCCACCAGCTTAGACAGGGTCAAATATGGGTACACCTTC. It is translated as CATSLDRVKYGYTF. Looking up the rest from reference TRBV15 and TRBJ1-2 gives the full variable domain: DAMVIQNPRYQVTQFGKPVTLSCSQTLNHNVMYWYQQKSSQAPKLLFHYYDKDFNNEADTPDNFQSRRPNTSFCFLDIRSPGLGDTAMYLCATSLDRVKYGYTFGSGTRLTVV.

Regarding this clonotype: It may be a read error: a sequence one base away is much more abundant. V usage is TRBV2 and J usage is TRBJ2-6; a possible D gene is TRBD1 (5 bases). The CDR3 covers 12 residues. Per the germline V gene, CDR1 is SNHLY and CDR2 is FYNNEI. The CDR3: CASSVGANVMTF. CDR3 bases: TGTGCCAGCTCTGTTGGGGCCAACGTCATGACTTTC.

Note on this clonotype: A much larger clone sits a single nucleotide away, making a read error possible. V gene TRBV28 combines with J gene TRBJ1-1; 7 bases fit TRBD1. The CDR3 extends over 15 amino acids. In germline, CDR1 is MDHEN, CDR2 SYDVKM. The CDR3 loop is CASSPGGGSHTKAFF. Written as DNA, the CDR3 is TGTGCCAGCAGTCCAGGGGGGGGAAGTCACACTAAAGCTTTCTTT.

This clonotype was counted a few times. V and J are TRBV28 and TRBJ2-2; no firm D call. V lost 6 bases and J lost 3, with 14 bases in between. There are 15 residues in the CDR3. Germline lookup yields CDR1 MDHEN and CDR2 SYDVKM. CDR3 sequence: CASRIRQAHTGELFF. In nucleotides, the CDR3 is TGTGCCAGCAGAATTAGGCAGGCACACACCGGGGAGCTGTTTTTT.

About this clonotype: A read error is possible here, since a much larger clone lies one base away. V gene TRBV2 combines with J gene TRBJ1-6; D is unresolved. The CDR3 is made up of 13 amino acids. Trimming left V 6 bases short and J 6 bases short, with 9 bases between. Per the germline V gene, CDR1 is SNHLY and CDR2 is FYNNEI. The CDR3 DNA follows: TGTGCCAGCAGCCCCAGCATTAATTCACCCCTCCACTTT. The encoded protein is CASSPSINSPLHF.